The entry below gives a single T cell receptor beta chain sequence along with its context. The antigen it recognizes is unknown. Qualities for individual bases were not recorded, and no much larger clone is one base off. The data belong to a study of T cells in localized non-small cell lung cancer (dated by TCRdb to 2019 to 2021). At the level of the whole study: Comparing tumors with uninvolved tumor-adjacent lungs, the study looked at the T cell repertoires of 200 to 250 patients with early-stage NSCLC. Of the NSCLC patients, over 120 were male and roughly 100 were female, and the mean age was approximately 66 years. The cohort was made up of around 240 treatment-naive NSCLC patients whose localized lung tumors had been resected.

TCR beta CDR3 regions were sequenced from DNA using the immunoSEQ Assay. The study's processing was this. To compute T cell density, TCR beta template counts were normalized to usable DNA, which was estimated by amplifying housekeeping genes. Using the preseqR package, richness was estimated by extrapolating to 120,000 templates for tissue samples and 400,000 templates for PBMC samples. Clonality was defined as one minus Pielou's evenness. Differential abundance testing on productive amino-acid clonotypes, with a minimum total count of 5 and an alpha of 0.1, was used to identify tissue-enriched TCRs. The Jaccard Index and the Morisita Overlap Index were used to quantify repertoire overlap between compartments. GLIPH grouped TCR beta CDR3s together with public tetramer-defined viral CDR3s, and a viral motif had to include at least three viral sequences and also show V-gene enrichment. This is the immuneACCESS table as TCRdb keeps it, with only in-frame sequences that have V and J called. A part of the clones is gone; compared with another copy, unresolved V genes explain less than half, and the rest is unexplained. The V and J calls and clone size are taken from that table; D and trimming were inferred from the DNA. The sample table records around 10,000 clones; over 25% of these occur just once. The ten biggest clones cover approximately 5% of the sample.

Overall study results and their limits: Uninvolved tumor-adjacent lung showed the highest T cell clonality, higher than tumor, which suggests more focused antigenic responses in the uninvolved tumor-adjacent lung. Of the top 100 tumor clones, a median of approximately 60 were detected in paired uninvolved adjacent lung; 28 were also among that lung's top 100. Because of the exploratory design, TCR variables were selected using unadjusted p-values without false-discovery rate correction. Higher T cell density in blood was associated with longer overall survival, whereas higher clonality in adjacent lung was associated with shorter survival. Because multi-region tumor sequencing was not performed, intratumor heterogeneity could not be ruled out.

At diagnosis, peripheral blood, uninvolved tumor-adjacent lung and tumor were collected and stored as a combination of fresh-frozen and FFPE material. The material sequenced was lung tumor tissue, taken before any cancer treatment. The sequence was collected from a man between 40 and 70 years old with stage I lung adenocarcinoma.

The nucleotide sequence is given as TGCGCCAGCAGTGAGTCGGGTTCCTACGAGCAGTACTTC. This is translated as CASSESGSYEQYF. The rearrangement combines TRBV10-2 with TRBJ2-7; there is no confident call for the D gene. The CDR3 numbers 13 residues from cysteine through phenylalanine. The read is trimmed to its CDR3 DNA, 39 bases read in frame from base 1. The germline V gene provides CDR1 WSHSY and CDR2 SAAADI. Relative to germline, V is 0 bases shorter and J is 1 base shorter, with 4 bases between their ends.